The present TCR beta chain was sequenced within a study of OX40 agonist ivuxolimab in advanced cancers. Overall study context: Each dose-escalation patient presented with hepatocellular carcinoma, melanoma, renal cell or head and neck cancer.

Note on this clone: Its antigen is as yet unknown.

The germline CDR1 and CDR2 sequences are SGHVT and SQSDAQ. Unmatched junction bases numbered 11, after V lost 5 bases and J lost 15 bases. CDR3 size: 13 residues. Libraries were prepared by immunoSEQ multiplex PCR; TCRdb keeps only in-frame clonotypes and omits some of them. Found here are 50,000 to 70,000 clones, approximately 84% of them singletons; the top ten hold 3%. General study points: Still undetermined is the antigen specificity of the expanded peripheral T cells.

The V and J genes are TRBV7-4 and TRBJ2-4; TRBD1 agrees at 9 bases. The material sequenced was CD4+ or CD8+ T cells sorted from blood, taken in a trial of the OX40 agonist ivuxolimab. This sequence originates from an adult with an advanced solid tumor such as melanoma, head and neck, liver or kidney cancer. The DNA for the CDR3 is TGTGCCAGCAGCCCCGGGACAGGGCGTCGATGGTACTTC. Translation gives CASSPGTGRRWYF. Full variable domain (remainder filled in from reference TRBV7-4 and TRBJ2-4): GAGVSQSPRYKVAKRGRDVALRCDSISGHVTLYWYRQTLGQGSEVLTYSQSDAQRDKSGRPSGRFSAERPERSVSTLKIQRTEQGDSAVYLCASSPGTGRRWYFGAGTRLSVL.